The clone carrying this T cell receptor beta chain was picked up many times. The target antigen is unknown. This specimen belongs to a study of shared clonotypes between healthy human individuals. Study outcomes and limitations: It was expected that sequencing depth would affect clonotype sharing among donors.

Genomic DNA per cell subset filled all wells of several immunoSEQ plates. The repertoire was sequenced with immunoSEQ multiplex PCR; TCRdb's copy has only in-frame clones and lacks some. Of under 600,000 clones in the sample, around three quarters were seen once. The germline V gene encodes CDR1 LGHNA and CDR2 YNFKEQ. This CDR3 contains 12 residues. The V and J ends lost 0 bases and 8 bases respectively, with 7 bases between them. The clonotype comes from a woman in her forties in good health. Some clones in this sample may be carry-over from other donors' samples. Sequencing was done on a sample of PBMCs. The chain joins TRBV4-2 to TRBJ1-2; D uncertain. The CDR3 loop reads CASSQEGDGYTF. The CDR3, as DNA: TGTGCCAGCAGCCAAGAGGGAGACGGCTACACCTTC.